The rows below give T cell receptor beta chains drawn from one sample of a study of blood T cell repertoires in COVID-19. Sequencing used immunoSEQ multiplex PCR; TCRdb keeps in-frame clones, though not all of them. Of about 29,000 clones in the sample, 80% were seen once. The sample consisted of peripheral blood. The origin of the receptors is a woman between 70 and 85 years old with acute or convalescent COVID-19. CDR3s include the opening cysteine and the closing phenylalanine or tryptophan. A D gene is named only where the DNA matches it firmly. Clone size is shown for a subset of rows, as once, few, many or a class of expanded clone.

j_call: TRBJ1-5; clone_size: once; d_call: .; v_call: TRBV6-6; cdr3_nt: TGTGCCAGCAGTCCGCTATCGGTGGGGGGGACGGGCAATCAGCCCCAGCATTTT; cdr3_aa: CASSPLSVGGTGNQPQHF
j_call: TRBJ2-1; clone_size: .; d_call: .; v_call: TRBV6-1; cdr3_nt: TGTGCCAGCAGTGAGGACAGCGGAGGCAATGAGCAGTTCTTC; cdr3_aa: CASSEDSGGNEQFF
j_call: TRBJ2-6; clone_size: .; d_call: .; v_call: TRBV28; cdr3_nt: TGTGCCAGCAGTTTACCAGGTTCTGGGGCCAACGTCCTGACTTTC; cdr3_aa: CASSLPGSGANVLTF
j_call: TRBJ2-2; clone_size: few; d_call: TRBD2; v_call: TRBV27; cdr3_nt: TGTGCCAGCACGGGGGGGCCCGTCGGGGAGCTGTTTTTT; cdr3_aa: CASTGGPVGELFF
j_call: TRBJ2-7; clone_size: medium-sized; d_call: TRBD2; v_call: TRBV28; cdr3_nt: TGTGCCAGCAGTCTTTGGACTAGCGGGAGGGCCTTCGACGAGCAGTACTTC; cdr3_aa: CASSLWTSGRAFDEQYF
j_call: TRBJ1-4; clone_size: .; d_call: .; v_call: TRBV7-8; cdr3_nt: TGTGCCAGCAGCCGCCCGACAGGACCGAATGAAAAACTGTTTTTT; cdr3_aa: CASSRPTGPNEKLFF
j_call: TRBJ2-2; clone_size: .; d_call: .; v_call: TRBV11-1; cdr3_nt: TGTGCCAGCAGCTCGGGACTCTGGGGCGGGGAGCTGTTTTTT; cdr3_aa: CASSSGLWGGELFF
j_call: TRBJ2-3; clone_size: .; d_call: TRBD1; v_call: TRBV5-1; cdr3_nt: TGCGCCAGCAGCGTGACAGGGGATACGCAGTATTTT; cdr3_aa: CASSVTGDTQYF
j_call: TRBJ2-5; clone_size: .; d_call: TRBD2; v_call: TRBV6-2/TRBV6-3; cdr3_nt: TGTGCCAGCAGCCCCGGGACTAGAGTATGGGAGACCCAGTACTTC; cdr3_aa: CASSPGTRVWETQYF
j_call: TRBJ2-1; clone_size: .; d_call: TRBD1; v_call: TRBV5-6; cdr3_nt: TGTGCCAGCAGCTTGGTTGGACAGGGAAGAAATGAGCAGTTCTTC; cdr3_aa: CASSLVGQGRNEQFF
j_call: TRBJ1-2; clone_size: .; d_call: TRBD1; v_call: TRBV6-5; cdr3_nt: TGTGCCAGCAGTAGGACAGGGGAGAGTGGCTACACCTTC; cdr3_aa: CASSRTGESGYTF
j_call: TRBJ2-2; clone_size: .; d_call: TRBD1; v_call: TRBV19; cdr3_nt: TGTGCCAGTAGTATAATCGGACAGGGTGCCGGGGAGCTGTTTTTT; cdr3_aa: CASSIIGQGAGELFF
j_call: TRBJ2-3; clone_size: few; d_call: TRBD1; v_call: TRBV6-5; cdr3_nt: TGTGCCAGCAGACCGGGACAGATCACAGATACGCAGTATTTT; cdr3_aa: CASRPGQITDTQYF
j_call: TRBJ1-2; clone_size: .; d_call: TRBD1; v_call: TRBV28; cdr3_nt: TGTGCCAGCAGTTTGGGGACAGGGAGGGACTATGGCTACACCTTC; cdr3_aa: CASSLGTGRDYGYTF
j_call: TRBJ2-7; clone_size: .; d_call: .; v_call: TRBV12-3/TRBV12-4; cdr3_nt: TGTGCCAGACAGGGATCCCCTACCGAGCAGTACTTC; cdr3_aa: CARQGSPTEQYF
j_call: TRBJ2-5; clone_size: .; d_call: .; v_call: TRBV4-2; cdr3_nt: TGTGCCAGCAGCCAAGAGCTCACAGGGTACCAAGAGACCCAGTACTTC; cdr3_aa: CASSQELTGYQETQYF
j_call: TRBJ1-3; clone_size: medium-sized; d_call: .; v_call: TRBV6-5; cdr3_nt: TGTGCCAGCAGTTTAGGGGCGCGTGGAAACACCATATATTTT; cdr3_aa: CASSLGARGNTIYF
j_call: TRBJ2-1; clone_size: .; d_call: .; v_call: TRBV27; cdr3_nt: TGTGCCAGCGGCCATGAGCAGTTCTTC; cdr3_aa: CASGHEQFF
j_call: TRBJ2-4; clone_size: .; d_call: .; v_call: TRBV19; cdr3_nt: TGTGCCAGTAGTAACGCCGGGGCCAAAAACATTCAGTACTTC; cdr3_aa: CASSNAGAKNIQYF
j_call: TRBJ2-7; clone_size: .; d_call: TRBD1; v_call: TRBV19; cdr3_nt: TGTGCCAGTAGTACTTCGACAGGGGGCAATAGCTACGAGCAGTACTTC; cdr3_aa: CASSTSTGGNSYEQYF
j_call: TRBJ2-7; clone_size: .; d_call: .; v_call: TRBV12-1; cdr3_nt: TGTGCCAGCAGCTTCCGACAGGGGGAACGCGACGAGCAGTACTTC; cdr3_aa: CASSFRQGERDEQYF
j_call: TRBJ2-3; clone_size: once; d_call: TRBD1; v_call: TRBV5-1; cdr3_nt: TGCGCCAGCAGCTTCACCGGGACAGGTGGTTTGGATACGCAGTATTTT; cdr3_aa: CASSFTGTGGLDTQYF
j_call: TRBJ2-3; clone_size: once; d_call: .; v_call: TRBV12-2; cdr3_nt: TGTGCAAGTCTCATCCACTGGACAGTCTGCACAGATACGCAGTATTTT; cdr3_aa: CASLIHWTVCTDTQYF
j_call: TRBJ1-5; clone_size: .; d_call: .; v_call: TRBV28; cdr3_nt: TGTGCCAGCAGGGTCCCGGAGGGCGGCAATCAGCCCCAGCATTTT; cdr3_aa: CASRVPEGGNQPQHF
j_call: TRBJ2-1; clone_size: .; d_call: .; v_call: TRBV9; cdr3_nt: TGTGCCAGCAGCCCTAGGACTAACTACAATGAGCAGTTCTTC; cdr3_aa: CASSPRTNYNEQFF
j_call: TRBJ1-1; clone_size: .; d_call: .; v_call: TRBV11-2; cdr3_nt: TGTGCCAGCAGCTTCGGACAGACCACTGAAGCTTTCTTT; cdr3_aa: CASSFGQTTEAFF
j_call: TRBJ2-7; clone_size: .; d_call: TRBD1; v_call: TRBV5-6; cdr3_nt: TGTGCCAGCAGCCTACTTCCGGGACAGGGATACGGCGAGCAGTACTTC; cdr3_aa: CASSLLPGQGYGEQYF
j_call: TRBJ1-2; clone_size: few; d_call: .; v_call: TRBV6-5; cdr3_nt: TGTGCCAGCAGTTACGAGTCAGGGATAAATGATGGCTACACCTTC; cdr3_aa: CASSYESGINDGYTF
j_call: TRBJ2-4; clone_size: .; d_call: .; v_call: TRBV19; cdr3_nt: TGTGCCAGTAGTCCTCGGGAAACCAAAAACATTCAGTACTTC; cdr3_aa: CASSPRETKNIQYF
j_call: TRBJ2-7; clone_size: .; d_call: TRBD1; v_call: TRBV7-9; cdr3_nt: TGTGCCAGCAGCTCCGGGACAGGGTCCTACGAGCAGTACTTC; cdr3_aa: CASSSGTGSYEQYF
j_call: TRBJ2-1; clone_size: .; d_call: .; v_call: TRBV27; cdr3_nt: TGTGCCAGCAGTTTGACGACTGTTCGACGCAATGAGCAGTTCTTC; cdr3_aa: CASSLTTVRRNEQFF
j_call: TRBJ1-2; clone_size: .; d_call: TRBD1; v_call: TRBV5-5; cdr3_nt: TGTGCCAGCAGCCCGACAGGGGCTAACTATGGCTACACCTTC; cdr3_aa: CASSPTGANYGYTF
j_call: TRBJ1-3; clone_size: .; d_call: TRBD1; v_call: TRBV7-2; cdr3_nt: TGTGCCAGCAGCTTAGACAGGGGGAACACCATATATTTT; cdr3_aa: CASSLDRGNTIYF
j_call: TRBJ1-1; clone_size: .; d_call: TRBD1; v_call: TRBV5-5; cdr3_nt: TGTGCCAGCAGCGTTAACACAGGGGCCCGCGGCGAAGCTTTCTTT; cdr3_aa: CASSVNTGARGEAFF
j_call: TRBJ2-7; clone_size: few; d_call: TRBD1; v_call: TRBV27; cdr3_nt: TGTGCCAGCAGTTTAGTTGGGACAGGCTCCTACGAGCAGTACTTC; cdr3_aa: CASSLVGTGSYEQYF
j_call: TRBJ2-1; clone_size: .; d_call: .; v_call: TRBV28; cdr3_nt: TGTGCCAGCAGTTCCACTAGGCGGGGGCAAGCCTACAATGAGCAGTTCTTC; cdr3_aa: CASSSTRRGQAYNEQFF
j_call: TRBJ2-3; clone_size: .; d_call: TRBD1; v_call: TRBV5-5; cdr3_nt: TGTGCCAGCAGCCCCGCAGGGGGCGGCACAGATACGCAGTATTTT; cdr3_aa: CASSPAGGGTDTQYF
j_call: TRBJ2-7; clone_size: .; d_call: TRBD1; v_call: TRBV9; cdr3_nt: TGTGCCAGCAGCGTAGAGCCAGGGGGCTGGTACGAGCAGTACTTC; cdr3_aa: CASSVEPGGWYEQYF
j_call: TRBJ2-3; clone_size: .; d_call: TRBD1; v_call: TRBV10-3; cdr3_nt: TGTGCCATCAGCGGAAGACTTTCGGGACAGAACTCAGATACGCAGTATTTT; cdr3_aa: CAISGRLSGQNSDTQYF
j_call: TRBJ2-7; clone_size: .; d_call: .; v_call: TRBV27; cdr3_nt: TGTGCCAGCAAGAGGGTGACCCCTGAGAACGAGCAGTACTTC; cdr3_aa: CASKRVTPENEQYF
j_call: TRBJ2-2; clone_size: few; d_call: .; v_call: TRBV2; cdr3_nt: TGTGCCAGCAGCGAATTTACTAGTGCCGGGGAGCTGTTTTTT; cdr3_aa: CASSEFTSAGELFF
j_call: TRBJ2-3; clone_size: .; d_call: .; v_call: TRBV5-1; cdr3_nt: TGCGCCAGCAGCTTCACGGGTACAGATACGCAGTATTTT; cdr3_aa: CASSFTGTDTQYF
j_call: TRBJ2-3; clone_size: .; d_call: TRBD2; v_call: TRBV27; cdr3_nt: TGTGCCAGCAGTGGGGGACTAGCGGGGGGTAGGTACAGCACAGATACGCAGTATTTT; cdr3_aa: CASSGGLAGGRYSTDTQYF
j_call: TRBJ1-6; clone_size: few; d_call: .; v_call: TRBV7-9; cdr3_nt: TGTGCCAGCAGCTTACCAGGGGACTCACCCCTCCACTTT; cdr3_aa: CASSLPGDSPLHF
j_call: TRBJ2-5; clone_size: .; d_call: .; v_call: TRBV5-1; cdr3_nt: TGCGCCAGCAGCCACGGCCGGGGGCTAGCGGAGGTCCAAGAGACCCAGTACTTC; cdr3_aa: CASSHGRGLAEVQETQYF
j_call: TRBJ1-2; clone_size: .; d_call: TRBD1; v_call: TRBV19; cdr3_nt: TGTGCCAGTTCTTTTACAGGGGTTGATGGCTACACCTTC; cdr3_aa: CASSFTGVDGYTF
j_call: TRBJ2-1; clone_size: .; d_call: TRBD2; v_call: TRBV5-6; cdr3_nt: TGTGCCAGCAGCCTCTGGTCCGGGACTAGCGGGGGGCAGTTCTTC; cdr3_aa: CASSLWSGTSGGQFF
j_call: TRBJ1-1; clone_size: .; d_call: TRBD1; v_call: TRBV7-2; cdr3_nt: TGTGCCAGCACCCGACAGGGGAACACTGAAGCTTTCTTT; cdr3_aa: CASTRQGNTEAFF
j_call: TRBJ2-5; clone_size: .; d_call: TRBD2; v_call: TRBV7-3; cdr3_nt: TGTGCCAGCAGCTCTCGGACTAGCGGGAAGGAGACCCAGTACTTC; cdr3_aa: CASSSRTSGKETQYF
j_call: TRBJ2-3; clone_size: .; d_call: TRBD2; v_call: TRBV2; cdr3_nt: TGTGCCAGCTCAGCGGGGGTTAGCACAGATACGCAGTATTTT; cdr3_aa: CASSAGVSTDTQYF
j_call: TRBJ1-5; clone_size: .; d_call: .; v_call: TRBV6-5; cdr3_nt: TGTGCCAGCAGAACAGGGAAGGGCAATCAGCCCCAGCATTTT; cdr3_aa: CASRTGKGNQPQHF
j_call: TRBJ2-1; clone_size: .; d_call: TRBD2; v_call: TRBV9; cdr3_nt: TGTGCCAGCAGCTCCCCTCGGCTAGCGGGGGGGAAAAGCTCCTACAATGAGCAGTTCTTC; cdr3_aa: CASSSPRLAGGKSSYNEQFF
j_call: TRBJ2-3; clone_size: .; d_call: .; v_call: TRBV15; cdr3_nt: TGTGCCACCAGCAGAGGGAGGGGCGATACGCAGTATTTT; cdr3_aa: CATSRGRGDTQYF
j_call: TRBJ2-5; clone_size: .; d_call: .; v_call: TRBV7-9; cdr3_nt: TGTGCCAGCAGCTTTGGAGGAGTTCGTGAGACCCAGTACTTC; cdr3_aa: CASSFGGVRETQYF